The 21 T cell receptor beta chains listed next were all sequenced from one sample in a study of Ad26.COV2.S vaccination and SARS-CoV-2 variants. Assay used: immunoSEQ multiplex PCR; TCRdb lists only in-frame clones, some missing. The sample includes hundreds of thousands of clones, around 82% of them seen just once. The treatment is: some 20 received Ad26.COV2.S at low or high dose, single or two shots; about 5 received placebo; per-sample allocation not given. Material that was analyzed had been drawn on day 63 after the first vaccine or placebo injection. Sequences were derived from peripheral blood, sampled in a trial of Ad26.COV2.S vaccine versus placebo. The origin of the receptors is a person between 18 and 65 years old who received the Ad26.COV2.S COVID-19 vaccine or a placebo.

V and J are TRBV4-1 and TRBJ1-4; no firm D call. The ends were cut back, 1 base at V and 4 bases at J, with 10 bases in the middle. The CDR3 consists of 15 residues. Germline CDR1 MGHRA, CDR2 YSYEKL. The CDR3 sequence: CASSQGLTDNEKLFF. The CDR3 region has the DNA TGCGCCAGCAGCCAAGGTTTAACAGATAATGAAAAACTGTTTTTT.

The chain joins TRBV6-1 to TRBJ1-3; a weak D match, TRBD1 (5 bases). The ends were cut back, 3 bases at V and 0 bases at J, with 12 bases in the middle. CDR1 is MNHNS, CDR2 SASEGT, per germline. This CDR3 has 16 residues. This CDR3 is CASSEPGAPSGNTIYF. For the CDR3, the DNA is TGTGCCAGCAGTGAGCCCGGGGCCCCCTCTGGAAACACCATATATTTT.

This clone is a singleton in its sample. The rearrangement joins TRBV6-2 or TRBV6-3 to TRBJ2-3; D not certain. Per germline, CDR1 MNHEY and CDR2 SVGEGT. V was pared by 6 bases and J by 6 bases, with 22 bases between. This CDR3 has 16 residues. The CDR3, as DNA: TGTGCCAGCAGCCTAAATGACCGAGGTCCTAGGGATACGCAGTATTTT. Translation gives CASSLNDRGPRDTQYF.

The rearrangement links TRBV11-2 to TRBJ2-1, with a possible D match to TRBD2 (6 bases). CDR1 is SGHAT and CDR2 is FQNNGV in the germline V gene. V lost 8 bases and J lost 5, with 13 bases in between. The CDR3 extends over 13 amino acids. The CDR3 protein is CASEYSGHNEQFF. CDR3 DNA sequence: TGTGCCAGCGAGTATAGCGGTCACAATGAGCAGTTCTTC.

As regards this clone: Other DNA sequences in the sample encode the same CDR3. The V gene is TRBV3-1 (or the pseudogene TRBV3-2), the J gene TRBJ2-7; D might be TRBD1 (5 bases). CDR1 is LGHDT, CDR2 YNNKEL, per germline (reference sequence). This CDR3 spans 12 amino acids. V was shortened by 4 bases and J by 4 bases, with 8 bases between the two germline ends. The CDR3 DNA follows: TGTGCCAGCAGCCCTCAGGGATACGAGCAGTACTTC. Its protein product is CASSPQGYEQYF.

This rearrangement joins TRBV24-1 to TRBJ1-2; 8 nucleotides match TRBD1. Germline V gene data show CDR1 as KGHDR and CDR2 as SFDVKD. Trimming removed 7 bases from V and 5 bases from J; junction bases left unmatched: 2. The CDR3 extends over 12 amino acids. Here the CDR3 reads CATSRTGYGYTF. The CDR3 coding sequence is TGTGCCACCAGCAGGACAGGGTATGGCTACACCTTC.

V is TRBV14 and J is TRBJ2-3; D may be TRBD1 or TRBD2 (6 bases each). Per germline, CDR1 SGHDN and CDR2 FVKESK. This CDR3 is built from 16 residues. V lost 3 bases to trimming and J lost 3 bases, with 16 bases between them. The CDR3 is CASSHFWGAKTDTQYF. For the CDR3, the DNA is TGTGCCAGCAGCCATTTCTGGGGGGCGAAAACAGATACGCAGTATTTT.

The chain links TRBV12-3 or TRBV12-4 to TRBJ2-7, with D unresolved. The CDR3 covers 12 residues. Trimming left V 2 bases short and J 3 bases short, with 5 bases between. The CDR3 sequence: CASSLRRYEQYF. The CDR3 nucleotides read TGTGCCAGCAGTTTAAGGCGCTACGAGCAGTACTTC.

The CDR3 nucleotides read TGTGCCAGCAGCGTAGTCCCACAGAGCACCGGGGAGCTGTTTTTT. This translates into CASSVVPQSTGELFF. The genes are TRBV9 and TRBJ2-2; unclear D gene. This CDR3 is 15 amino acids long. Germline V gene lookup returns CDR1 SGDLS and CDR2 YYNGEE. Trimming removed 0 bases at V and 4 bases at J, with 10 bases between.

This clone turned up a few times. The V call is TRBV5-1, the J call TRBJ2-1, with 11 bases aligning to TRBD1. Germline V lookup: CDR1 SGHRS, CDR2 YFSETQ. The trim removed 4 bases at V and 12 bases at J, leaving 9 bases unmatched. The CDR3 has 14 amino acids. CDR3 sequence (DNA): TGCGCCAGCAGCCCAAGGACAGGGGGCGGAGGGCAGTTCTTC. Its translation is CASSPRTGGGGQFF.

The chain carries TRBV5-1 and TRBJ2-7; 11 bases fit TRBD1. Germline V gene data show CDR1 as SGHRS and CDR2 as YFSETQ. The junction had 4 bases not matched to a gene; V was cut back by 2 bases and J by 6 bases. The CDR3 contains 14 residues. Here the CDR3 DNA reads TGCGCCAGCAGCTTCTCGGGACAGGGGGTCGAGCAGTACTTC. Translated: CASSFSGQGVEQYF.

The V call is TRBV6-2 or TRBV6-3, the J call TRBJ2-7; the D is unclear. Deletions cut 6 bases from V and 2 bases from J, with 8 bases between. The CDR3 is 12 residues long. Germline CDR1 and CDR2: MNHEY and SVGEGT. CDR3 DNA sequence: TGTGCCAGCAGCGACGTACCCTACGAGCAGTACTTC. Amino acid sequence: CASSDVPYEQYF.

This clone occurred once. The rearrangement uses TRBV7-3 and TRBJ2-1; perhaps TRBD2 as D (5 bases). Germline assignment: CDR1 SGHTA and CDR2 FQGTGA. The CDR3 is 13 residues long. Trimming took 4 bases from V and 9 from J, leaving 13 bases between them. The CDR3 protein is CASSSMDFTEQFF. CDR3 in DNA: TGTGCCAGCAGCTCGATGGACTTTACTGAGCAGTTCTTC.

CDR3 sequence (DNA): TGTGCCAGCAGTGAATGGTCAGGGTACACTGAAGCTTTCTTT. This encodes CASSEWSGYTEAFF. The chain couples TRBV25-1 to TRBJ1-1; D may be TRBD1 (5 bases). CDR3 size: 14 residues. CDR1 and CDR2 from the germline V gene are MGHDK and SYGVNS. V was shortened by 1 base and J by 3 bases, with 9 bases between the two germline ends.

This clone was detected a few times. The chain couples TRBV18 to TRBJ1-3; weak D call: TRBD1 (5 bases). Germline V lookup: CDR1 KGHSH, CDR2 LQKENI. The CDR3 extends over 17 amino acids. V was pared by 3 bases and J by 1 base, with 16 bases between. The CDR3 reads CASSPPSGTASGNTIYF. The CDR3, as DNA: TGTGCCAGCTCACCGCCTAGTGGGACGGCATCTGGAAACACCATATATTTT.

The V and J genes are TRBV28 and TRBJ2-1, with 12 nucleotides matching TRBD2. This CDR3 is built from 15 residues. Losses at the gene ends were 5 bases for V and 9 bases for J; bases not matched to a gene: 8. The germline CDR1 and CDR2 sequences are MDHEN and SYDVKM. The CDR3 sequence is CASSAPLAGGVEQFF. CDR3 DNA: TGTGCCAGCAGTGCCCCACTAGCGGGAGGTGTTGAGCAGTTCTTC.

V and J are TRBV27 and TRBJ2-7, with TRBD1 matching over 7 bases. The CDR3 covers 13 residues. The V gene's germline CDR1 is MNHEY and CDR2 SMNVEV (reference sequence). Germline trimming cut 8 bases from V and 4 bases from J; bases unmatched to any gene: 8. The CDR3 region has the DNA TGTGCCAGCCGGAGACAGGGATCGTACGAGCAGTACTTC. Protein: CASRRQGSYEQYF.

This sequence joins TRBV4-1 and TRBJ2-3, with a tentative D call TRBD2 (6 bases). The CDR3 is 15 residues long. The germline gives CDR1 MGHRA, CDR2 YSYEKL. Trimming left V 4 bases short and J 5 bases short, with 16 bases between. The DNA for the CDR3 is TGCGCCAGCAGCCGCGGAGCTAGCGCGGGAGATACGCAGTATTTT. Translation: CASSRGASAGDTQYF.

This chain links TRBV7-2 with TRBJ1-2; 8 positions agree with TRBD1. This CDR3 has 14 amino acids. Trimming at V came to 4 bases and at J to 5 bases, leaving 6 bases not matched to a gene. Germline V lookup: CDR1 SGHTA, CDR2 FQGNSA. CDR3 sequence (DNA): TGTGCCAGCAGCTGGACAGGGATGGGATATGGCTACACCTTC. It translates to CASSWTGMGYGYTF.

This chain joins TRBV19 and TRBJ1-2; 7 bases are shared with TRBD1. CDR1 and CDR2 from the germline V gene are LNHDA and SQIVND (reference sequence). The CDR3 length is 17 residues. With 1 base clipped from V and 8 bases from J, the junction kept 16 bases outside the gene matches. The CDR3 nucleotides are TGTGCCAGTAGTATAGGGGCCCGTTGGGACAGCCGAGTAGGCTACACCTTC. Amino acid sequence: CASSIGARWDSRVGYTF.

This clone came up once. CDR3: CASSPHLVPGELFF. The CDR3 DNA is TGCGCCAGCAGCCCACACTTGGTTCCCGGGGAGCTGTTTTTT. V usage is TRBV4-1 and J usage is TRBJ2-2, with D unclear. The germline V and J ends were trimmed by 4 bases and 6 bases, with 12 bases remaining between them. CDR3 size: 14 residues. Germline-derived CDR1 and CDR2 are MGHRA and YSYEKL.